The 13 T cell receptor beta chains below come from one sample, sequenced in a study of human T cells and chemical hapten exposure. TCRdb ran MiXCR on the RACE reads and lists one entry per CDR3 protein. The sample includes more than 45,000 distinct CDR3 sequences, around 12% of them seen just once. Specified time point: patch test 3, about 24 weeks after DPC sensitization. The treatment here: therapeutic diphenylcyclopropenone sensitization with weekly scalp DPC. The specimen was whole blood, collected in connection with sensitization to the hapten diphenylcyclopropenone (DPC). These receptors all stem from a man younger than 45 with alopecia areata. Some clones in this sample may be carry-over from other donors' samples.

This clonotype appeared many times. This chain's CDR3 is CASSPSATVATQYF. In DNA, the CDR3 is TGTGCCAGCAGCCCCTCCGCGACAGTGGCGACCCAGTACTTC. This rearrangement joins TRBV11-2 to TRBJ2-5, with a weak D call TRBD1 (5 bases). CDR1 and CDR2 from the germline V gene are SGHAT and FQNNGV. The CDR3 runs 14 residues. The ends were cut back, 5 bases at V and 7 bases at J, with 17 bases in the middle.

CDR3 protein: CASSLRDNTDTQYF. CDR3 coding DNA: TGTGCCAGCAGCCTCCGGGACAACACAGATACGCAGTATTTT. This rearrangement joins TRBV7-2 to TRBJ2-3; possible D gene TRBD1, 6 bases. Germline values: CDR1 SGHTA, CDR2 FQGNSA. The V end lost 5 bases, the J end lost 2 bases, and 11 bases lay between the germline ends. This CDR3 has 14 amino acids. The full variable domain, with the rest looked up from reference TRBV7-2 and TRBJ2-3, is GAGVSQSPSNKVTEKGKDVELRCDPISGHTALYWYRQSLGQGLEFLIYFQGNSAPDKSGLPSDRFSAERTGGSVSTLTIQRTQQEDSAVYLCASSLRDNTDTQYFGPGTRLTVL.

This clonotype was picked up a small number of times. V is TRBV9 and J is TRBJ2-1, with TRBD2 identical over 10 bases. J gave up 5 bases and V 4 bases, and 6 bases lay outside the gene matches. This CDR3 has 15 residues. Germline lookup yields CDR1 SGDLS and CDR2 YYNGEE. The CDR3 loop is CASSLLAGRNNEQFF. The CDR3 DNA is TGTGCCAGCAGCCTACTAGCGGGGAGGAACAATGAGCAGTTCTTC.

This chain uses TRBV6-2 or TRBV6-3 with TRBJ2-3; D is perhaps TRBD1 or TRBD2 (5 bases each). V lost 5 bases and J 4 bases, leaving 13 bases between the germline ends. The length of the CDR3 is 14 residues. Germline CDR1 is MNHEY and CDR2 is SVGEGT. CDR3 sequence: CASSRRGAADTQYF. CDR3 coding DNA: TGTGCCAGCAGTCGCAGAGGGGCCGCAGATACGCAGTATTTT.

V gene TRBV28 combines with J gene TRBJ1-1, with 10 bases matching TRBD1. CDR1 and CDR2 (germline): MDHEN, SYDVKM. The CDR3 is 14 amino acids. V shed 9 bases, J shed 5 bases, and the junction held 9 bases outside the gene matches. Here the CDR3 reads CASFFGTGETEAFF. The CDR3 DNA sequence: TGTGCCAGTTTTTTTGGGACAGGGGAGACTGAAGCTTTCTTT.

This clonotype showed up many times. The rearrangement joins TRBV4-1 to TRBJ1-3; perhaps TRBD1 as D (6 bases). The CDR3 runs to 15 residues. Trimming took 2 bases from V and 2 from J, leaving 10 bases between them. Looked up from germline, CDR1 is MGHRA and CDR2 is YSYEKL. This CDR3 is CASSQSRGPGNTIYF. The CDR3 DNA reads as TGCGCCAGCAGCCAAAGCAGGGGACCTGGAAACACCATATATTTT.

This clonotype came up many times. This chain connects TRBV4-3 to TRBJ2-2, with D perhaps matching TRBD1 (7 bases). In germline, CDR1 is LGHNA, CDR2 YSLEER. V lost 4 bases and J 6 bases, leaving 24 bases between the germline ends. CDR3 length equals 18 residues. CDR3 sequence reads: CASSPGGGGLYSAGELFF. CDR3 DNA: TGCGCCAGCAGCCCAGGAGGAGGGGGCCTTTATTCGGCCGGGGAGCTGTTTTTT.

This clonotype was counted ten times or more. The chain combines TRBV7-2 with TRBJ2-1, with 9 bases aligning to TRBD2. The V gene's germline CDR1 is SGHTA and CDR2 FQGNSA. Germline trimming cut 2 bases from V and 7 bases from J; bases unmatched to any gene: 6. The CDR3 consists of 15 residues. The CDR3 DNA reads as TGTGCCAGCAGCTTAACAGCGGGGGGCCCTAATGAGCAGTTCTTC. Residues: CASSLTAGGPNEQFF.

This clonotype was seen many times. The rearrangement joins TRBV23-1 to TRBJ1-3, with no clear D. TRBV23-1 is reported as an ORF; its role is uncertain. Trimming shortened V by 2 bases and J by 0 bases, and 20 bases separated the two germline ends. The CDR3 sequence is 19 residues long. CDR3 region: CASSQPEGGIEASGNTIYF. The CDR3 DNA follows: TGCGCCAGCAGTCAACCTGAGGGTGGAATTGAGGCCTCTGGAAACACCATATATTTT.

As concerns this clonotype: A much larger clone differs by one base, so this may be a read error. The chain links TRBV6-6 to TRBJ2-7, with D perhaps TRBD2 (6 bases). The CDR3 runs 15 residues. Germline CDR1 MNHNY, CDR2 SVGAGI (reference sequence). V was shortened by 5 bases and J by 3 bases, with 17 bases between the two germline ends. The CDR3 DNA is TGTGCCAGCAGTACGGGCCCCCGGGGGTGCTACGAGCAGTACTTC. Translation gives CASSTGPRGCYEQYF.

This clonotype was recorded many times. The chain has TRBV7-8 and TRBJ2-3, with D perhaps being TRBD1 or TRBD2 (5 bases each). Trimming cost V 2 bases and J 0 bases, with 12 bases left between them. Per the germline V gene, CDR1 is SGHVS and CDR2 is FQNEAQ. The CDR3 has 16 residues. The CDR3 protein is CASSLLARGSTDTQYF. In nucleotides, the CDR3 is TGTGCCAGCAGCTTACTCGCGAGGGGTAGCACAGATACGCAGTATTTT.

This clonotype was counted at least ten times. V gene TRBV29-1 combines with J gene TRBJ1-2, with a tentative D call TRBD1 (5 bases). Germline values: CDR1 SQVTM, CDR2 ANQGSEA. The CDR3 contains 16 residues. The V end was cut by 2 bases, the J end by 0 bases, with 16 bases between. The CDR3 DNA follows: TGCAGCGTTGAAACGTCAGGGAGTCGGGCTAACTATGGCTACACCTTC. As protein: CSVETSGSRANYGYTF.

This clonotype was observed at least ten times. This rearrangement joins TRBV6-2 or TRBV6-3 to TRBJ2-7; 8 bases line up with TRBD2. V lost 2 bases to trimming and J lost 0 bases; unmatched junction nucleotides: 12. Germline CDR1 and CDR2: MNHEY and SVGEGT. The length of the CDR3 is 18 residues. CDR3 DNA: TGTGCCAGCAGTTACCCCATACGGGGGGGGCTTCTCTCCTACGAGCAGTACTTC. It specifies CASSYPIRGGLLSYEQYF.